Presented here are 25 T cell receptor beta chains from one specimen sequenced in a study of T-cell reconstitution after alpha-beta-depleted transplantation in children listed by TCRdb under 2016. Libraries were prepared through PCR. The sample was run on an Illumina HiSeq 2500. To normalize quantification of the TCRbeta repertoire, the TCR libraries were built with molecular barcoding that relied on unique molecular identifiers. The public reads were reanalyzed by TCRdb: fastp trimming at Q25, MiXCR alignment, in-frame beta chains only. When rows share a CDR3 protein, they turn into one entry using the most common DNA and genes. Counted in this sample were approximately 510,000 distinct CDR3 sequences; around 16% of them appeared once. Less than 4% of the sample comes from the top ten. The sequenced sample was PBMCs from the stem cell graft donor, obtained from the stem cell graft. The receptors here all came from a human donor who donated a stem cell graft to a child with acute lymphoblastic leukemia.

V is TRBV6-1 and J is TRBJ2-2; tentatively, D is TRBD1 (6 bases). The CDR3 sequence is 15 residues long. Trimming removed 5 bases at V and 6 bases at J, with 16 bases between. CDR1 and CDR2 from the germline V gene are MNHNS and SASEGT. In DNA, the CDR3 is TGTGCCAGCAGTCATGCGCCGACAGGCCCCGGGGAGCTGTTTTTT. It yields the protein CASSHAPTGPGELFF.

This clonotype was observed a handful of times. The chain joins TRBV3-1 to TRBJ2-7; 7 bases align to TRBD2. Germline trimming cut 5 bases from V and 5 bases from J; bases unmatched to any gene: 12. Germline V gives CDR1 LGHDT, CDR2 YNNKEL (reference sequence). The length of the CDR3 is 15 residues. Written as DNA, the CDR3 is TGTGCCAGCAGCGCTGAAGGGGAGGGCTTCCACGAGCAGTACTTC. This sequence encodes CASSAEGEGFHEQYF.

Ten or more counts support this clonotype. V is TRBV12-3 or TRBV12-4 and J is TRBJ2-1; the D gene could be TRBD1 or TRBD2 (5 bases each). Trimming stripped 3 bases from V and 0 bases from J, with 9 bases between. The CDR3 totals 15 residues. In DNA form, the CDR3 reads TGTGCCAGCAGTTTGTCCGGGGCCTCCTACAATGAGCAGTTCTTC. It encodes CASSLSGASYNEQFF.

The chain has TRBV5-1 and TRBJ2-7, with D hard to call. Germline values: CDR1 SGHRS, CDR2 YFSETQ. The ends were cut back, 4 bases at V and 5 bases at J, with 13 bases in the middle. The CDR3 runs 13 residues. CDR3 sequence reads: CASSTIQNHEQYF. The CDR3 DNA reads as TGCGCCAGCAGCACTATACAGAATCACGAGCAGTACTTC. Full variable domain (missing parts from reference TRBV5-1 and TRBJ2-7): KAGVTQTPRYLIKTRGQQVTLSCSPISGHRSVSWYQQTPGQGLQFLFEYFSETQRNKGNFPGRFSGRQFSNSRSEMNVSTLELGDSALYLCASSTIQNHEQYFGPGTRLTVT.

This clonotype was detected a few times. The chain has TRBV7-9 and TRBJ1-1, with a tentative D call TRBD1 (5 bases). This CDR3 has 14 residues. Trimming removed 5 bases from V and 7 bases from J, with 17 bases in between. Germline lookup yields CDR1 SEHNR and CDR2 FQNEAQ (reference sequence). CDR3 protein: CASSPDTDSLEAFF. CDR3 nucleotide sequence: TGTGCCAGCAGCCCCGACACAGACAGTCTTGAAGCTTTCTTT.

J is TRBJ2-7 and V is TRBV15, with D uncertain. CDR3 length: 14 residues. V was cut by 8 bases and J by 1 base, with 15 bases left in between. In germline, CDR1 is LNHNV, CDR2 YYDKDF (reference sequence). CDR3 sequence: CATRDPMRSYEQYF. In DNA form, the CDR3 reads TGTGCCACCCGTGACCCGATGAGGTCCTACGAGCAGTACTTC.

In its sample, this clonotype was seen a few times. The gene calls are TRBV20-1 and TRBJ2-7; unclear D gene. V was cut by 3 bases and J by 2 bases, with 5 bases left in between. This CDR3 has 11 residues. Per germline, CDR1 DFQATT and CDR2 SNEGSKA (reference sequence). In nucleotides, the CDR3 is TGCAGTGCTAGGAGCGCCTACGAGCAGTACTTC. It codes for CSARSAYEQYF.

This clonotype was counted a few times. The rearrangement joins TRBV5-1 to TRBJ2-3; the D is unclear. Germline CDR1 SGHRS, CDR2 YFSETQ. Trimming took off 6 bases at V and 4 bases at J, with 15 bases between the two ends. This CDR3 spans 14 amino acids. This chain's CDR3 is CASTVTAPADTQYF. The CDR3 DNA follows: TGCGCCAGCACGGTGACGGCCCCGGCAGATACGCAGTATTTT.

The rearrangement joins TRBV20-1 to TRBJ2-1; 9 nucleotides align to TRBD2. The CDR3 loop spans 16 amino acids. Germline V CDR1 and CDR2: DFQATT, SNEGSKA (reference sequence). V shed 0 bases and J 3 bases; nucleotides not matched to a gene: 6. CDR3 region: CSARDPSGKRYNEQFF. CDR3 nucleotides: TGCAGTGCTAGAGATCCTAGCGGGAAACGCTACAATGAGCAGTTCTTC.

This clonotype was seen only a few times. The CDR3 is CASNRPGAYNEQFF. In DNA, the CDR3 is TGTGCCAGCAATCGGCCAGGCGCTTACAATGAGCAGTTCTTC. This chain joins TRBV6-1 and TRBJ2-1; D unclear. Trimming left V 7 bases short and J 4 bases short, with 14 bases between. The germline CDR1 and CDR2 sequences are MNHNS and SASEGT. The CDR3 has 14 amino acids.

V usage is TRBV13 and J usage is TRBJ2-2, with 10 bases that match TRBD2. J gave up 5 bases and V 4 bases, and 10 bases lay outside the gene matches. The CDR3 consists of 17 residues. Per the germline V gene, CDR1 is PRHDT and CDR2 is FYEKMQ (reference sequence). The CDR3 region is CASSSWTSGGETGELFF. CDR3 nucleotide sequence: TGTGCCAGCAGCTCTTGGACTAGCGGAGGGGAGACCGGGGAGCTGTTTTTT.

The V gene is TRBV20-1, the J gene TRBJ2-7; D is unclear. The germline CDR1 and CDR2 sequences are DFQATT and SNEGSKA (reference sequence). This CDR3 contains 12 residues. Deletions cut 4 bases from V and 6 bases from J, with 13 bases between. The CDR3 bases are TGCAGTGCTACTCGCCAGAATCCCGAGCAGTACTTC. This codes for CSATRQNPEQYF.

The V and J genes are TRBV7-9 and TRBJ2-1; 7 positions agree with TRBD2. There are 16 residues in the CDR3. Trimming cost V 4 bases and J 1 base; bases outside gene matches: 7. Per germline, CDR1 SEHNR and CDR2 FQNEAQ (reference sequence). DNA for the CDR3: TGTGCCAGCAGCTCAGGGACTATTGGATCCTACAATGAGCAGTTCTTC. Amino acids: CASSSGTIGSYNEQFF.

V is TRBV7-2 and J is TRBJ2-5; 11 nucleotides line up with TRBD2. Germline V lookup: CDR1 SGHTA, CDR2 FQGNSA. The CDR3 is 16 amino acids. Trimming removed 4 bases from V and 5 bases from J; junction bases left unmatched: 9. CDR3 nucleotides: TGTGCCAGCAGCTCCGGACTAGCGGGTTATGCGGAGACCCAGTACTTC. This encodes CASSSGLAGYAETQYF.

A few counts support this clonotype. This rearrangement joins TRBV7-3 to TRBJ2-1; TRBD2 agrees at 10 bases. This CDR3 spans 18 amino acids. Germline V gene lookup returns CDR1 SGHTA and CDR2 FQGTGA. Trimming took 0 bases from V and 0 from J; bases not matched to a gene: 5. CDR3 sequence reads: CASSLTGLARSSYNEQFF. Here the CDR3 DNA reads TGTGCCAGCAGCTTAACGGGACTAGCGAGGAGCTCCTACAATGAGCAGTTCTTC.

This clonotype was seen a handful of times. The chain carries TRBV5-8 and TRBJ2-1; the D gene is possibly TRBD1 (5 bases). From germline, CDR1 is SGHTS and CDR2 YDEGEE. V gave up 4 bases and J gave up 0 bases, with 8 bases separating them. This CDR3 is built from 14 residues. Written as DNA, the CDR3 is TGTGCCAGCAGCATAGGACACTCCTACAATGAGCAGTTCTTC. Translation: CASSIGHSYNEQFF.

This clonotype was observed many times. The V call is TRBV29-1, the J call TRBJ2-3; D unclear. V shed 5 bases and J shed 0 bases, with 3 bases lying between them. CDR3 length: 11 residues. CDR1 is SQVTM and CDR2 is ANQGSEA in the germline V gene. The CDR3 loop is CSVMSTDTQYF. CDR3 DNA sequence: TGCAGCGTTATGAGCACAGATACGCAGTATTTT.

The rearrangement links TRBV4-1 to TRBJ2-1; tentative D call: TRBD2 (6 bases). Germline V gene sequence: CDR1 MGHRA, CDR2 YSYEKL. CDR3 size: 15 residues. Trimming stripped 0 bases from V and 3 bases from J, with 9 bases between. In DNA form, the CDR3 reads TGCGCCAGCAGCCAAGAAGAGACTAGCTACAATGAGCAGTTCTTC. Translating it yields CASSQEETSYNEQFF.

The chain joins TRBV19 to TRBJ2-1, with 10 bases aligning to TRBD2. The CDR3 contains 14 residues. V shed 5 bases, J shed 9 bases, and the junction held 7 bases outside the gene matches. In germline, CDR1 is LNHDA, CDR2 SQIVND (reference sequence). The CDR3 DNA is TGTGCCAGTAGTGAAGCGGGAGGGTATGTTGAGCAGTTCTTC. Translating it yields CASSEAGGYVEQFF.

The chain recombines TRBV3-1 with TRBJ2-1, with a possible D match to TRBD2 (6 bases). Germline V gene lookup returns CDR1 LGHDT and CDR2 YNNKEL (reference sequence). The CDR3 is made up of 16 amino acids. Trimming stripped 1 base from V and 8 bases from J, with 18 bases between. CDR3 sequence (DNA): TGTGCCAGCAGCCAAGTTGATGTCGGGAGTGAGGATGAGCAGTTCTTC. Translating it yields CASSQVDVGSEDEQFF.

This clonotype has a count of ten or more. The CDR3 DNA sequence: TGCAGTGCTAGTACCGGGGGTCCCTACGAGCAGTACTTC. This translates into CSASTGGPYEQYF. The V gene is TRBV20-1, the J gene TRBJ2-7; D is perhaps TRBD2 (6 bases). Germline lookup yields CDR1 DFQATT and CDR2 SNEGSKA (reference sequence). The ends were cut back, 3 bases at V and 2 bases at J, with 11 bases in the middle. This CDR3 region has 13 residues.

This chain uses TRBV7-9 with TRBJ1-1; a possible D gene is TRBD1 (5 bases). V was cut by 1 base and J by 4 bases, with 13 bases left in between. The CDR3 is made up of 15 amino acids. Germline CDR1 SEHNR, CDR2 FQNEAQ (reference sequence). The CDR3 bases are TGTGCCAGCAGCTTAGTGGAGGGGAAGAGCACTGAAGCTTTCTTT. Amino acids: CASSLVEGKSTEAFF.

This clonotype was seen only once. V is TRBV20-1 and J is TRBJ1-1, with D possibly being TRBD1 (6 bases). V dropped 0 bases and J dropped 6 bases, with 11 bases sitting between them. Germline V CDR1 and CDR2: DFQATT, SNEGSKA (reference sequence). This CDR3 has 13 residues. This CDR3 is CSARDRGHPEAFF. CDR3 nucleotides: TGCAGTGCTAGAGATCGGGGACATCCTGAAGCTTTCTTT.

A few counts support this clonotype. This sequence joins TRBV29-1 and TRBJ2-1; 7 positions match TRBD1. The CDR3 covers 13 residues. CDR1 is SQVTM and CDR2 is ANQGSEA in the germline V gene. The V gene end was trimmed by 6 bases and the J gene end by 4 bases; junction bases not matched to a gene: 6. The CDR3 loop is CSVPDRRYNEQFF. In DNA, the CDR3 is TGCAGCGTCCCGGACAGGAGGTACAATGAGCAGTTCTTC.

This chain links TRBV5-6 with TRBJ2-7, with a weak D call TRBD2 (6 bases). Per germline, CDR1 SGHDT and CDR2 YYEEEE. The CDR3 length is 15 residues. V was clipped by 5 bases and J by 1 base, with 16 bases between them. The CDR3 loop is CASRLSGTGSYEQYF. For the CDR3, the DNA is TGTGCCAGCAGACTCTCCGGGACTGGGTCCTACGAGCAGTACTTC.